Presented here are 8 T cell receptor beta chains from one specimen sequenced in a study of cytomegalovirus exposure and HLA in healthy donors. Primers: 60 Vbeta forward and 13 Jbeta reverse. Some clones are missing from TCRdb's copy, which holds only in-frame ones; the method was immunoSEQ multiplex PCR. The table lists approximately 120,000 clones, about three quarters of them singletons, with about 1.9% in the top ten. The specimen sequenced was PBMCs. These receptors were collected from a man aged 45-65 years in good health and CMV-seronegative.

This clone has only one observation. The CDR3 reads CSVAPTGYGPGNTIYF. The CDR3 nucleotides read TGCAGCGTTGCCCCGACAGGGTATGGCCCTGGAAACACCATATATTTT. J is TRBJ1-3 and V is TRBV29-1; 7 nucleotides agree with TRBD1. The CDR3 sequence is 16 residues long. V lost 4 bases and J lost 2; bases outside the gene matches: 11. The germline V gene encodes CDR1 SQVTM and CDR2 ANQGSEA.

The V and J genes are TRBV9 and TRBJ1-1, with D possibly being TRBD1 (5 bases). The germline V gene encodes CDR1 SGDLS and CDR2 YYNGEE. The CDR3 runs 13 residues. The germline V and J ends were trimmed by 2 bases and 5 bases, with 10 bases remaining between them. CDR3 sequence: CASSVTVGTEAFF. CDR3 nucleotides: TGTGCCAGCAGCGTGACAGTGGGAACTGAAGCTTTCTTT.

This sequence joins TRBV4-1 and TRBJ2-1; 9 bases are shared with TRBD2. Unmatched junction bases numbered 2, after V lost 1 base and J lost 7 bases. The V gene's germline CDR1 is MGHRA and CDR2 YSYEKL. The CDR3 extends over 14 amino acids. The CDR3 bases are TGCGCCAGCAGCCAAGTAGCGGGGGAAAATGAGCAGTTCTTC. Its protein is CASSQVAGENEQFF.

The rearrangement joins TRBV5-6 to TRBJ1-1; 8 nucleotides line up with TRBD1. In germline, CDR1 is SGHDT, CDR2 YYEEEE. This CDR3 is built from 16 residues. Unmatched junction bases numbered 4, after V lost 0 bases and J lost 0 bases. The CDR3 coding sequence is TGTGCCAGCAGCTTGGCTGGACAGGGAGTGAACACTGAAGCTTTCTTT. This sequence encodes CASSLAGQGVNTEAFF.

The chain is built from TRBV6-6 and TRBJ2-3; 9 nucleotides align to TRBD2. V trimming: 10 bases; J trimming: 4 bases; junction bases outside the gene matches: 9. The CDR3 is 14 residues long. Germline CDR1 reads MNHNY; CDR2 reads SVGAGI (reference sequence). CDR3 loop: CATGASGAPDTQYF. In DNA, the CDR3 is TGTGCCACGGGTGCTAGCGGGGCACCAGATACGCAGTATTTT.

This clone came up a few times. The V and J genes are TRBV9 and TRBJ1-5; weak D call: TRBD1 (6 bases). CDR1 is SGDLS, CDR2 YYNGEE, per germline. With 3 bases removed from V and 5 bases from J, the gap between germline ends came to 15 bases. The CDR3 extends over 15 amino acids. CDR3 residues: CASSAHGTSDQPQHF. The CDR3 nucleotides read TGTGCCAGCAGCGCCCACGGGACATCGGATCAGCCCCAGCATTTT.

This chain links TRBV5-6 with TRBJ1-1; perhaps TRBD1 as D (6 bases). Germline V CDR1 and CDR2: SGHDT, YYEEEE. Trimming shortened V by 0 bases and J by 0 bases, and 9 bases separated the two germline ends. The CDR3 covers 15 residues. Here the CDR3 DNA reads TGTGCCAGCAGCTTGGATAGGGGGATGAACACTGAAGCTTTCTTT. Protein sequence: CASSLDRGMNTEAFF.

The CDR3, as DNA: TGCAGCGTTGGGACAGGGAACGAAAAACTGTTTTTT. Residues: CSVGTGNEKLFF. This sequence joins TRBV29-1 and TRBJ1-4; TRBD1 matches 8 bases. V lost 4 bases and J lost 8; bases outside the gene matches: 3. The germline V gene encodes CDR1 SQVTM and CDR2 ANQGSEA. CDR3 length: 12 amino acids.